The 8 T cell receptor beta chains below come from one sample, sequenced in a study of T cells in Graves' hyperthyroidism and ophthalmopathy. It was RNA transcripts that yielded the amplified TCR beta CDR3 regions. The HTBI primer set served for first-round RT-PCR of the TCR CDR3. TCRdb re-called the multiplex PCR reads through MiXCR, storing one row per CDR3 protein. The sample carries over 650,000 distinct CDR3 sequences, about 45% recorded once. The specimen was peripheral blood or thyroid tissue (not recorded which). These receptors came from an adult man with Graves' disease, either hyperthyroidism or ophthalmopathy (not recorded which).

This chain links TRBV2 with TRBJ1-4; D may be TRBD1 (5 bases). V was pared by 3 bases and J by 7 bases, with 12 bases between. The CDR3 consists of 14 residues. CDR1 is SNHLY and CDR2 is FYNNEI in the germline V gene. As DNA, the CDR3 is TGTGCCAGCAGTGAGGGGACGGGAGGTGAAAAACTGTTTTTT. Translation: CASSEGTGGEKLFF.

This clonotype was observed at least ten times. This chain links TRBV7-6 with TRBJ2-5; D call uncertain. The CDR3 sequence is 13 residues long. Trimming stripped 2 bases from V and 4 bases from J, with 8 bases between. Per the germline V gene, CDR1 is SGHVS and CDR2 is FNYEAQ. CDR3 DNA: TGTGCCAGCAGCTTAACTAACGGAGAGACCCAGTACTTC. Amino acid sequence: CASSLTNGETQYF.

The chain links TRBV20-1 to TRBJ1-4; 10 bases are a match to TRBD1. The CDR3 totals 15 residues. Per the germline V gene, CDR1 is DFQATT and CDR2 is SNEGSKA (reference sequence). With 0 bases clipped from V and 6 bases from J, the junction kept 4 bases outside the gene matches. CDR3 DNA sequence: TGCAGTGCTAGAGAGATAGGGACAGGGGATGAAAAACTGTTTTTT. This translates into CSAREIGTGDEKLFF.

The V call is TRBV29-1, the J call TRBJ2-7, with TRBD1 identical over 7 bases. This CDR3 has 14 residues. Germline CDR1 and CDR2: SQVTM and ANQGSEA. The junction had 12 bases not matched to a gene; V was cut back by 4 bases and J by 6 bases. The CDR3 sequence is CSVGRGGQVGEQYF. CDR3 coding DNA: TGCAGCGTTGGACGGGGCGGACAGGTTGGCGAGCAGTACTTC.

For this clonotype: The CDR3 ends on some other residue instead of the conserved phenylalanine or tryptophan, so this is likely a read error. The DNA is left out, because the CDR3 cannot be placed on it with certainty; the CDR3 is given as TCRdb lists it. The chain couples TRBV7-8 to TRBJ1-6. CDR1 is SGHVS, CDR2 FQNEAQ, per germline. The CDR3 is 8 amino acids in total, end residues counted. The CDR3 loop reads CASSLDSL.

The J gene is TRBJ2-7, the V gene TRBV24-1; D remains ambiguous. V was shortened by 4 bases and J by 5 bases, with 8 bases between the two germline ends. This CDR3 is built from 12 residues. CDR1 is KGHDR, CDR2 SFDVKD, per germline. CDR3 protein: CATSDPRDEQYF. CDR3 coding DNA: TGTGCCACCAGTGACCCACGGGACGAGCAGTACTTC.

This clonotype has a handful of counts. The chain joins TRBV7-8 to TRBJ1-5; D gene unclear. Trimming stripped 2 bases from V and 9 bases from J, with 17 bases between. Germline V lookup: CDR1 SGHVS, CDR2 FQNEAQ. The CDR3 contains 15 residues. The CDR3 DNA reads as TGTGCCAGCAGCTTAAGTGTGGGCACCTGGGTGCCCCAGCATTTT. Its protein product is CASSLSVGTWVPQHF.

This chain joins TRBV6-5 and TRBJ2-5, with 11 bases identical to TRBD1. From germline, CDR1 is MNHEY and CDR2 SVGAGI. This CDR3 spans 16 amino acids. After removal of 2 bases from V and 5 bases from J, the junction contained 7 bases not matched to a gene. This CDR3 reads CASSYRRTGGRETQYF. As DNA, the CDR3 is TGTGCCAGCAGTTACCGTCGGACAGGGGGCCGGGAGACCCAGTACTTC.